The entry below gives a single T cell receptor (beta chain) sequence along with its context. The CD4+ fraction was divided into a CD45RA+ naive subset and a CD45RA-negative memory subset. This sample was included in a study of shared clonotypes between healthy human individuals. This table comes from immunoSEQ multiplex PCR, and its TCRdb copy is limited to in-frame clones, with some not included. The repertoire has around 1.4 million clones, approximately 98.5% of them found once; the top ten carry roughly 0.35%. Germline V gene sequence: CDR1 LGHNA, CDR2 YSLEER. This CDR3 is built from 15 residues. V gave up 3 bases and J gave up 4 bases, with 15 bases separating them.

The source of this sequence is a man aged 25-40 years in good health. V gene TRBV4-3 combines with J gene TRBJ1-2; tentatively, D is TRBD1 (5 bases). The sample taken for sequencing was naive CD4+ T cells sorted from blood. Subset described: CD45RA+ positively selected. In DNA, the CDR3 is TGCGCCAGCAGCCACTTAAGGGGAATCGGCTATGGCTACACCTTC. This codes for CASSHLRGIGYGYTF.